This T cell receptor beta chain was sequenced during a study of memory CD4+ T cells and cytomegalovirus serostatus. Whole-study results and caveats: About 40% of the roughly 160 known CMV-associated TCRbeta sequences appeared in CD4+ memory.

The CDR3 runs to 13 residues. Germline-derived CDR1 and CDR2 are PRHDT and FYEKMQ (reference sequence). The V and J ends lost 4 bases and 5 bases, in that order; junction bases with no gene match: 4. Only in-frame clones appear in the TCRdb table, and some are missing; sequencing was by immunoSEQ multiplex PCR. The table has around 40,000 clones, 75% to 80% seen once; the top ten hold around 0.77%. Single viable CD3+CD4+CD8-CD45RO+ cells were sorted as the memory CD4+ T cells. Serum IgG to CMV pp150, pp28, p38 and p52 defined serostatus. On this clone: What it binds is not known.

Input material: memory CD4+ T cells from blood. V and J are TRBV13 and TRBJ1-1; 7 nucleotides align to TRBD1. This receptor was taken from an adult in good health and CMV-seronegative. CDR3 DNA sequence: TGTGCCAGCAGCTCCTACAGGGGTACTGAAGCTTTCTTT. This translates into CASSSYRGTEAFF.